The 18 T cell receptor beta chains presented below share a single source sample, sequenced in a study of patients and donors after allogeneic stem cell transplantation. In TCRdb, the RT-PCR reads were re-called with MiXCR into one record per CDR3 protein. The data show some 11,000 distinct CDR3 sequences, about 25% seen once. The sample comprised blood, either unsorted or a sorted T cell fraction (not recorded which). Source of these receptors: a human donor who was either an allogeneic HSCT recipient or a stem cell or donor lymphocyte infusion donor (not recorded which). It is not recorded whose cells these are; they may come from a transplant donor.

V and J are TRBV5-1 and TRBJ1-2; a weak D match, TRBD1 (5 bases). The CDR3 is 14 amino acids. The germline gives CDR1 SGHRS, CDR2 YFSETQ. Trimming took off 4 bases at V and 0 bases at J, with 10 bases between the two ends. CDR3 protein: CASSLGTSNYGYTF. The CDR3 nucleotides read TGCGCCAGCAGCCTCGGGACTTCTAACTATGGCTACACCTTC.

This clonotype was seen a few times. The chain is built from TRBV7-9 and TRBJ2-7; 7 positions agree with TRBD2. J was trimmed by 0 bases and V by 7 bases; bases with no gene match: 9. This CDR3 is built from 15 residues. From germline, CDR1 is SEHNR and CDR2 FQNEAQ (reference sequence). Written as DNA, the CDR3 is TGTGCCAGCACCCACGGGGACTACCACTCCTACGAGCAGTACTTC. It translates to CASTHGDYHSYEQYF.

This clonotype has a count of ten or more. The chain is built from TRBV5-1 and TRBJ2-3; D may be TRBD1 (5 bases). V shed 0 bases and J shed 0 bases, with 11 bases lying between them. This CDR3 is 16 amino acids long. Per the germline V gene, CDR1 is SGHRS and CDR2 is YFSETQ. CDR3 bases: TGCGCCAGCAGCTTGGACGGACACCCCAGCACAGATACGCAGTATTTT. Translation: CASSLDGHPSTDTQYF.

The V and J genes are TRBV27 and TRBJ2-3, with 8 bases fitting TRBD2. The V gene's germline CDR1 is MNHEY and CDR2 SMNVEV (reference sequence). The trim removed 2 bases at V and 3 bases at J, leaving 7 bases unmatched. The CDR3 loop spans 16 amino acids. The CDR3 reads CASSLRGREATDTQYF. Written as DNA, the CDR3 is TGTGCCAGCAGTTTAAGAGGGCGGGAGGCAACAGATACGCAGTATTTT.

This clonotype was seen a handful of times. The chain uses TRBV7-9 and TRBJ2-2; D call uncertain. The CDR3 runs 15 residues. In germline, CDR1 is SEHNR, CDR2 FQNEAQ (reference sequence). Between the trimmed V and J ends, which lost 0 bases and 5 bases, there was a span of 10 bases. CDR3 sequence (DNA): TGTGCCAGCAGCTTAGCGATGGCAGTGACCGGGGAGCTGTTTTTT. Translated, it gives CASSLAMAVTGELFF. The whole variable domain, filled in from reference TRBV7-9 and TRBJ2-2, reads DTGVSQNPRHKITKRGQNVTFRCDPISEHNRLYWYRQTLGQGPEFLTYFQNEAQLEKSRLLSDRFSAERPKGSFSTLEIQRTEQGDSAMYLCASSLAMAVTGELFFGEGSRLTVL.

This clonotype was picked up a small number of times. The CDR3 loop reads CASSRRGQGREKLFF. CDR3 DNA sequence: TGTGCCAGCAGCCGGCGGGGTCAGGGAAGGGAAAAACTGTTTTTT. This chain uses TRBV7-2 with TRBJ1-4; perhaps TRBD1 as D (5 bases). Deletions cut 5 bases from V and 8 bases from J, with 18 bases between. From germline, CDR1 is SGHTA and CDR2 FQGNSA. There are 15 residues in the CDR3.

J is TRBJ2-3 and V is TRBV12-3 or TRBV12-4; the D is unclear. CDR3 length: 16 amino acids. With 1 base removed from V and 0 bases from J, the gap between germline ends came to 11 bases. The CDR3 region has the DNA TGTGCCAGCAGTTTAGGTGTCGGGTCTAGCACAGATACGCAGTATTTT. Translation gives CASSLGVGSSTDTQYF.

The V and J genes are TRBV6-5 and TRBJ2-2; D assignment may be TRBD1 or TRBD2 (5 bases each). V was shortened by 7 bases and J by 4 bases, with 13 bases between the two germline ends. This CDR3 is built from 14 residues. CDR1 is MNHEY, CDR2 SVGAGI, per germline. The CDR3 DNA reads TGTGCCAGCACGGGGACCTTAGGCACCGGGGAGCTGTTTTTT. Protein: CASTGTLGTGELFF.

J is TRBJ2-1 and V is TRBV14; D perhaps matches TRBD1 (6 bases). The CDR3 is 15 amino acids. Germline-derived CDR1 and CDR2 are SGHDN and FVKESK. V was cut by 5 bases and J by 4 bases, with 15 bases left in between. The CDR3 reads CASSLDRSLYNEQFF. CDR3 coding DNA: TGTGCCAGCAGCTTAGACAGGTCTCTTTACAATGAGCAGTTCTTC.

The chain links TRBV28 to TRBJ2-7, with a tentative D call TRBD1 (6 bases). CDR3 length: 13 residues. The ends were cut back, 5 bases at V and 7 bases at J, with 15 bases in the middle. Germline lookup yields CDR1 MDHEN and CDR2 SYDVKM. CDR3 in amino acids: CASSEQGPIEQYF. In nucleotides, the CDR3 is TGTGCCAGCAGTGAACAGGGTCCAATAGAGCAGTACTTC.

The rearrangement uses TRBV3-1 and TRBJ2-7; D is unresolved. The CDR3 covers 14 residues. Germline values: CDR1 LGHDT, CDR2 YNNKEL (reference sequence). Deletions cut 0 bases from V and 1 base from J, with 7 bases between. The CDR3 DNA reads TGTGCCAGCAGCCAAGATGTACGGTCCTACGAGCAGTACTTC. It translates to CASSQDVRSYEQYF.

The V and J genes are TRBV5-1 and TRBJ2-7, with D possibly matching TRBD2 (6 bases). Germline CDR1 is SGHRS and CDR2 is YFSETQ. Trimming took off 3 bases at V and 9 bases at J, with 13 bases between the two ends. This CDR3 region has 12 residues. In DNA, the CDR3 is TGCGCCAGCAGCTCGGGGGATTCGCCGCAGTACTTC. Encoded protein: CASSSGDSPQYF. Combining the CDR3 with reference TRBV5-1 and TRBJ2-7 gives the whole variable domain KAGVTQTPRYLIKTRGQQVTLSCSPISGHRSVSWYQQTPGQGLQFLFEYFSETQRNKGNFPGRFSGRQFSNSRSEMNVSTLELGDSALYLCASSSGDSPQYFGPGTRLTVT.

The V gene is TRBV28, the J gene TRBJ2-5; no clear D gene. Between the trimmed V and J ends, which lost 8 bases and 5 bases, there was a span of 9 bases. Germline assignment: CDR1 MDHEN and CDR2 SYDVKM. The CDR3 is made up of 11 amino acids. The CDR3 is CASGPEETQYF. CDR3 in DNA: TGTGCCAGCGGGCCCGAGGAGACCCAGTACTTC.

This clonotype is medium-sized (0.01 to 0.1%). The chain combines TRBV12-3 or TRBV12-4 with TRBJ1-2; 9 bases align to TRBD1. V lost 8 bases and J lost 4; bases outside the gene matches: 5. The CDR3 extends over 13 amino acids. CDR3 nucleotide sequence: TGTGCCAGCGGGACAGGGAGCGTCTATGGCTACACCTTC. Protein: CASGTGSVYGYTF.

This clonotype was picked up a small number of times. The rearrangement links TRBV6-5 to TRBJ1-3; maybe TRBD1 (6 bases). The germline V gene has CDR1 MNHEY and CDR2 SVGAGI. The CDR3 runs 14 residues. V lost 6 bases, J lost 0 bases, and 9 bases lay in between. The CDR3 region is CASRRTVSGNTIYF. The CDR3 nucleotides read TGTGCCAGCAGACGGACAGTCTCTGGAAACACCATATATTTT.

This clonotype was seen only a few times. The chain carries TRBV28 and TRBJ2-6; D call uncertain. V gave up 9 bases and J gave up 2 bases, with 14 bases separating them. Germline-derived CDR1 and CDR2 are MDHEN and SYDVKM. The CDR3 runs to 15 residues. Written as DNA, the CDR3 is TGTGCCAGTATTGGGGATAGCACTGGGGCCAACGTCCTGACTTTC. Translating it yields CASIGDSTGANVLTF.

This clonotype was observed at least ten times. The V gene is TRBV7-3, the J gene TRBJ1-1; D gene uncertain. The CDR3 extends over 13 amino acids. Trimming stripped 0 bases from V and 3 bases from J, with 5 bases between. Germline V gene sequence: CDR1 SGHTA, CDR2 FQGTGA. The CDR3: CASSLTPDTEAFF. CDR3 DNA: TGTGCCAGCAGCTTAACCCCGGACACTGAAGCTTTCTTT.

In its sample, this clonotype was seen once. Here the CDR3 reads CASSQRGREGYEQFF. The CDR3 bases are TGTGCCAGCTCACAGCGGGGGCGGGAGGGATATGAGCAGTTCTTC. The chain combines TRBV25-1 with TRBJ2-1; 9 bases agree with TRBD2. This CDR3 region has 15 residues. V was pared by 8 bases and J by 8 bases, with 13 bases of the junction left unmatched. Germline V gene data show CDR1 as MGHDK and CDR2 as SYGVNS.